The 2 T cell receptor beta chains presented below share a single source sample, sequenced in a study of blood T cell repertoires in COVID-19. Here immunoSEQ multiplex PCR was the method, and the copy in TCRdb shows in-frame clones only, minus some. The sample yields roughly 70,000 clones, more than 85% seen once. The sequenced material came from peripheral blood. Source of these receptors: a man between 65 and 85 years old with active COVID-19.

The chain employs TRBV7-2 and TRBJ1-5; perhaps TRBD1 as D (6 bases). Looked up from germline, CDR1 is SGHTA and CDR2 is FQGNSA. The V end lost 5 bases, the J end lost 2 bases, and 7 bases lay between the germline ends. The CDR3 has 13 residues. This CDR3 reads CASSRTGNQPQHF. For the CDR3, the DNA is TGTGCCAGCAGCCGGACAGGCAATCAGCCCCAGCATTTT.

The gene calls are TRBV13 and TRBJ2-7, with 9 bases fitting TRBD1. With 4 bases clipped from V and 6 bases from J, the junction kept 4 bases outside the gene matches. Germline V gene sequence: CDR1 PRHDT, CDR2 FYEKMQ (reference sequence). The CDR3 sequence is 13 residues long. CDR3 nucleotides: TGTGCCAGCAGCTCCCCGACAGGGGGCGAGCAGTACTTC. This gives the protein CASSSPTGGEQYF.